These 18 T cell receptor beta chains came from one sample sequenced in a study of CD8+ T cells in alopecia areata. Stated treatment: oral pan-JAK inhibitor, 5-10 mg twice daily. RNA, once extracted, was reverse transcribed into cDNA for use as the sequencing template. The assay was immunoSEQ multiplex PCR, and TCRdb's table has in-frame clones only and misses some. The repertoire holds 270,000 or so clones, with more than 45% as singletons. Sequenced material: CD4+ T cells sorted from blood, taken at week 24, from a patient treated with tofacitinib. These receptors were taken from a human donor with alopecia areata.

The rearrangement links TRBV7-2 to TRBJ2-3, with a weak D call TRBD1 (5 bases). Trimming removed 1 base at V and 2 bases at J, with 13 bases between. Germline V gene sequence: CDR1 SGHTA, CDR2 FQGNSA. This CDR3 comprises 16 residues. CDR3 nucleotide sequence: TGTGCCAGCAGCTTAGTGGGCGACAGCTCCACAGATACGCAGTATTTT. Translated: CASSLVGDSSTDTQYF. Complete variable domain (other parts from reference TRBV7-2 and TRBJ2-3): GAGVSQSPSNKVTEKGKDVELRCDPISGHTALYWYRQSLGQGLEFLIYFQGNSAPDKSGLPSDRFSAERTGGSVSTLTIQRTQQEDSAVYLCASSLVGDSSTDTQYFGPGTRLTVL.

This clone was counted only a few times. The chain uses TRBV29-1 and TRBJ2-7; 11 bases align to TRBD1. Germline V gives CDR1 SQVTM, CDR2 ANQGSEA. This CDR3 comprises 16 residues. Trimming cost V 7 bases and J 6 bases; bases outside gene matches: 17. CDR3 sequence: CSAELSFGQGAAEQYF. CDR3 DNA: TGCAGCGCCGAACTGAGTTTTGGACAGGGGGCAGCCGAGCAGTACTTC.

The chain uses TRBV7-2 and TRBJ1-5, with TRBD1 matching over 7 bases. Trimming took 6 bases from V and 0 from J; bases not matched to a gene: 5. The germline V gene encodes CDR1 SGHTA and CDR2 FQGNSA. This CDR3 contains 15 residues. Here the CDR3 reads CASRLGQNSNQPQHF. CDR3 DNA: TGTGCCAGCAGACTGGGACAGAATAGCAATCAGCCCCAGCATTTT.

The CDR3 bases are TGTGCCAGCAGGTCTGGACAGGGCCCCACAGATACGCAGTATTTT. Its translation is CASRSGQGPTDTQYF. The chain couples TRBV5-4 to TRBJ2-3; 8 bases fit TRBD1. The ends lost 5 bases at V and 2 bases at J; junction bases unmatched: 7. The CDR3 totals 15 residues. The V gene's germline CDR1 is SGHNT and CDR2 YYREEE (reference sequence). The full variable domain, completed using reference TRBV5-4 and TRBJ2-3, is ETGVTQSPTHLIKTRGQQVTLRCSSQSGHNTVSWYQQALGQGPQFIFQYYREEENGRGNFPPRFSGLQFPNYSSELNVNALELDDSALYLCASRSGQGPTDTQYFGPGTRLTVL.

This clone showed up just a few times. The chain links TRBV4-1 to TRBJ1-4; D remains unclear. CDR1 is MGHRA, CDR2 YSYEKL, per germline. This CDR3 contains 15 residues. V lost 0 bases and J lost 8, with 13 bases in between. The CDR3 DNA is TGCGCCAGCAGCCAAGATGGACTCCTGGGGGAAAAACTGTTTTTT. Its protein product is CASSQDGLLGEKLFF.

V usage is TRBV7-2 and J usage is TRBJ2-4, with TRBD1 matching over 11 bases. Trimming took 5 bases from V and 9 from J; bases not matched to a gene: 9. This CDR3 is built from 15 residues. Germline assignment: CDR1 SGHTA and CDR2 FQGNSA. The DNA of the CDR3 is TGTGCCAGCAGCATCGTGGGACAGGGGGTAGGCATTCAGTACTTC. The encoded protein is CASSIVGQGVGIQYF.

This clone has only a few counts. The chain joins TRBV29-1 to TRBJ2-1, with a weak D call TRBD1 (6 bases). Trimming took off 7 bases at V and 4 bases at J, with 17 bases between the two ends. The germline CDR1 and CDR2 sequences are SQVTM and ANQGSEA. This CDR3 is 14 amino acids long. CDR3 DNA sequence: TGCAGCGCAGAAACAGGGATCCCGTACAATGAGCAGTTCTTC. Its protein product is CSAETGIPYNEQFF.

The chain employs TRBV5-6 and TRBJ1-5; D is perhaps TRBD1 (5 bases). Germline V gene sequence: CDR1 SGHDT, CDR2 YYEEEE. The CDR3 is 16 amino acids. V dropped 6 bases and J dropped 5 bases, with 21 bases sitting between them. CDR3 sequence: CASNYLQVPLDQPQHF. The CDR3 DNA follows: TGTGCCAGCAACTACCTACAGGTCCCCTTGGATCAGCCCCAGCATTTT. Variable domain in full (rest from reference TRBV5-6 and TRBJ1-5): DAGVTQSPTHLIKTRGQQVTLRCSPKSGHDTVSWYQQALGQGPQFIFQYYEEEERQRGNFPDRFSGHQFPNYSSELNVNALLLGDSALYLCASNYLQVPLDQPQHFGDGTRLSIL.

The CDR3 reads CASSLASTGPTEQYF. CDR3 in DNA: TGTGCCAGTAGTCTTGCCTCGACAGGCCCTACGGAGCAGTACTTC. The chain is built from TRBV19 and TRBJ2-7; a weak D match, TRBD1 (6 bases). The CDR3 is made up of 15 amino acids. Trimming removed 5 bases at V and 7 bases at J, with 21 bases between. Germline assignment: CDR1 LNHDA and CDR2 SQIVND (reference sequence).

The CDR3 protein is CASSQVLAGPGELFF. The CDR3 nucleotides are TGTGCCAGCAGCCAAGTCTTGGCAGGCCCCGGGGAGCTGTTTTTT. The rearrangement links TRBV14 to TRBJ2-2; D is unclear. Trimming took 1 base from V and 6 from J, leaving 12 bases between them. CDR3 length: 15 residues. Germline CDR1 reads SGHDN; CDR2 reads FVKESK. Supplemented by reference TRBV14 and TRBJ2-2, the full variable domain reads EAGVTQFPSHSVIEKGQTVTLRCDPISGHDNLYWYRRVMGKEIKFLLHFVKESKQDESGMPNNRFLAERTGGTYSTLKVQPAELEDSGVYFCASSQVLAGPGELFFGEGSRLTVL.

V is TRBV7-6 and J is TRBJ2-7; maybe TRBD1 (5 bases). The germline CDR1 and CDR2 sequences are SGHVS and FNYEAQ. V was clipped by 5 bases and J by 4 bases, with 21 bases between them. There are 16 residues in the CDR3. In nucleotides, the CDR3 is TGTGCCAGCAGCGAGCGACGACGACAGTCAGGGTACGAGCAGTACTTC. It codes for CASSERRRQSGYEQYF.

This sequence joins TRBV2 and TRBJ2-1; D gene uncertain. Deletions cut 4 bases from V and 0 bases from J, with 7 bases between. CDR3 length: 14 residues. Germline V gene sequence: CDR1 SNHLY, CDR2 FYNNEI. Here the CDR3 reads CASSVIRSYNEQFF. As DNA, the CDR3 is TGTGCCAGCAGTGTCATACGCTCCTACAATGAGCAGTTCTTC.

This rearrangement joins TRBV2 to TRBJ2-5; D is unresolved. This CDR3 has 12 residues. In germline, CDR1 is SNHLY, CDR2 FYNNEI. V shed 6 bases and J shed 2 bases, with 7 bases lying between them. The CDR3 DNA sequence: TGTGCCAGCAGCAGGCAACAAGAGACCCAGTACTTC. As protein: CASSRQQETQYF.

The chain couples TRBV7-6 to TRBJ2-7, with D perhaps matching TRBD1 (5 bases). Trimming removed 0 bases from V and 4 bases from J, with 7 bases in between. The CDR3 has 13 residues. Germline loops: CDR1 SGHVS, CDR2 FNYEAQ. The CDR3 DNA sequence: TGTGCCAGCAGCTTAGCTGGGGCGTACGAGCAGTACTTC. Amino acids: CASSLAGAYEQYF. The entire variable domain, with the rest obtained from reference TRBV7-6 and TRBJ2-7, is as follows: GAGVSQSPRYKVTKRGQDVALRCDPISGHVSLYWYRQALGQGPEFLTYFNYEAQQDKSGLPNDRFSAERPEGSISTLTIQRTEQRDSAMYRCASSLAGAYEQYFGPGTRLTVT.

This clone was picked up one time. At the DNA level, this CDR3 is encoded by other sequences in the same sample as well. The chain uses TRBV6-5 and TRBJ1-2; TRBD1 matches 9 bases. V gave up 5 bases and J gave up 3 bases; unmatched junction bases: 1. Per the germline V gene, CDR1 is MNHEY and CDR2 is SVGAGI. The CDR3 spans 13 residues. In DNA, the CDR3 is TGTGCCAGCAGTCGGGACAGGGACTATGGCTACACCTTC. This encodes CASSRDRDYGYTF.

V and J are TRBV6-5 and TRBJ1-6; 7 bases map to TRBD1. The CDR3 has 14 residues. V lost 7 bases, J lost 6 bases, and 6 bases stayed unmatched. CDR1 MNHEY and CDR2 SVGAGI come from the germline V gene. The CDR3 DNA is TGTGCCAGCAACGACAGGGATATTAATTCACCCCTCCACTTT. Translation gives CASNDRDINSPLHF.

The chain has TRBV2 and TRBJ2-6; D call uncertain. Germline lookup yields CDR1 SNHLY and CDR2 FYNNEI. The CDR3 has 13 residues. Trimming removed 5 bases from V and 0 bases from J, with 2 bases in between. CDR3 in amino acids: CASSFSGANVLTF. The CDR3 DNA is TGTGCCAGCAGTTTCTCTGGGGCCAACGTCCTGACTTTC.

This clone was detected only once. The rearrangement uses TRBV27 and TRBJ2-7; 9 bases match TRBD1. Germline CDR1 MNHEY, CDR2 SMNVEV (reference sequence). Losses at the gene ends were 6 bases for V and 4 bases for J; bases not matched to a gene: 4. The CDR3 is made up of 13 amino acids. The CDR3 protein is CASSKDRGYEQYF. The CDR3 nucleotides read TGTGCCAGCAGCAAGGACAGGGGATACGAGCAGTACTTC.